These T cell receptor beta chains were read from a single sample in a study of blood T cell repertoires in COVID-19. Measured with immunoSEQ multiplex PCR; TCRdb has only the in-frame clones, and not every one. The sample contains some 240,000 clones, about 90% of which appear only once. The sample was PBMCs or T cells enriched from blood (not recorded which). The receptors shown here come from a middle-aged woman with acute COVID-19. Each CDR3 is given with its conserved first and last residue. Each record gives: V gene, D gene, CDR3 protein. A D gene is named only where the DNA matches it firmly.

TRBV5-5 | . | CASSFSQRYEQYF
TRBV19 | TRBD2 | CASSTRLAGVFEQFF
TRBV7-8 | TRBD2 | CASSLSVQREPLNEQFF
TRBV28 | TRBD2 | CASREAGLAGVLVFSETQYF
TRBV6-5 | . | CASTNGVYETQYF
TRBV30 | . | CAWSGWESYNEQFF
TRBV4-1 | TRBD2 | CASSQGAGGPNTDTQYF
TRBV30 | TRBD1 | CAWGQGVDQPQHF
TRBV28 | . | CASSLAKQGRDYGYTF
TRBV12-3/TRBV12-4 | . | CASSPSSGTEAFF
TRBV9 | . | CASSEGARGTYEQYF
TRBV28 | . | CASSRQYLSGELFF
TRBV30 | . | CAWRFLTETEAFF
TRBV12-3/TRBV12-4 | TRBD1 | CASSFDRGPEAFF
TRBV2 | . | CASSWAASYEQYF
TRBV3-1/TRBV3-2 | TRBD2 | CASRRGGETGELFF
TRBV3-1/TRBV3-2 | TRBD1 | CASSPWTGGTEAFF
TRBV19 | TRBD1 | CASSIGNQGVNQPQHF
TRBV6-5 | . | CASRAGPQETQYF
TRBV3-1/TRBV3-2 | TRBD2 | CASSQGLASGTDTQYF
TRBV25-1 | TRBD2 | CASSEYSGYEQFF
TRBV3-1/TRBV3-2 | TRBD1 | CASSPTGGNQPQHF
TRBV9 | TRBD2 | CASSVEVAGDTQYF
TRBV11-3 | . | CASSLLPPGDLYEQYF
TRBV11-2 | TRBD2 | CAQQYLRGGRAGADTQYF
TRBV7-9 | . | CASSLQGTGELFF
TRBV2 | TRBD1 | CASSEWTGGYGYTF
TRBV6-1 | TRBD1 | CASSEGQGVFQPQHF
TRBV5-4 | TRBD2 | CASSPTSGRETQYF
TRBV5-6 | . | CASSGGPAVDYGYTF
TRBV27 | TRBD2 | CASRGLAEPYNEQFF
TRBV11-3 | TRBD1 | CASSLGDRGKTQYF
TRBV9 | TRBD2 | CASSVSGMAGTDTQYF
TRBV5-1 | TRBD2 | CASSLASGSRYEQYF
TRBV24-1 | TRBD2 | CATSDRSGRAYNEQFF
TRBV4-1 | TRBD1 | CASSHRTGRNEQYF
TRBV21-1 | . | CASSTSGTGAYEQYF
TRBV19 | . | CALLRSGWGNYGYTF
TRBV9 | . | CASRNRDGELFF
TRBV9 | TRBD1 | CASSVEGAATSSYEQYF
TRBV7-3 | . | CASSLDSGANVLTF
TRBV3-1/TRBV3-2 | . | CASSPQGSPARTDTQYF